The next 6 T cell receptor beta chains were all read from a single sample in a study of early T cells in non-severe SARS-CoV-2 infection. Each CDR3 protein is one row after TCRdb ran MiXCR on the 5' RACE reads. The sample comprises roughly 80,000 distinct CDR3 sequences, roughly 10% of which are singletons, and around 12% rests with the top ten. The source was whole blood, collected at baseline. All receptors come from an adult who was a healthcare worker with PCR-confirmed SARS-CoV-2 infection or an uninfected control (not recorded which).

This sequence joins TRBV7-9 and TRBJ1-1, with D unresolved. V was pared by 5 bases and J by 7 bases, with 5 bases between. The CDR3 spans 10 residues. Germline V gene data show CDR1 as SEHNR and CDR2 as FQNEAQ (reference sequence). The CDR3 reads CASSGYEAFF. The CDR3 nucleotides read TGTGCCAGCAGCGGGTATGAAGCTTTCTTT.

The chain carries TRBV9 and TRBJ1-1; D might be TRBD1 (5 bases). V was pared by 4 bases and J by 0 bases, with 10 bases between. This CDR3 is 14 amino acids long. The germline V gene has CDR1 SGDLS and CDR2 YYNGEE. The CDR3 coding sequence is TGTGCCAGCAGCAAGCGACAGATGAACACTGAAGCTTTCTTT. Protein product: CASSKRQMNTEAFF.

This chain connects TRBV20-1 to TRBJ1-4; D ambiguous. The CDR3 has 14 amino acids. Germline V CDR1 and CDR2: DFQATT, SNEGSKA (reference sequence). With 3 bases removed from V and 6 bases from J, the gap between germline ends came to 14 bases. The CDR3 DNA is TGCAGTGCTAGGGACCAACGGGCAGATGAAAAACTGTTTTTT. Translating gives CSARDQRADEKLFF.

The chain couples TRBV29-1 to TRBJ2-5, with D maybe TRBD1 (6 bases). In germline, CDR1 is SQVTM, CDR2 ANQGSEA. This CDR3 contains 12 residues. V lost 8 bases to trimming and J lost 9 bases, with 19 bases between them. The CDR3 spells CSTRTDEGAQYF. The CDR3 region has the DNA TGCAGCACCCGGACGGACGAGGGGGCCCAGTACTTC.

This clonotype has a count of ten or more. V usage is TRBV5-1 and J usage is TRBJ1-3; possible D gene TRBD1, 6 bases. Trimming pared 4 bases from V and 3 bases from J, leaving 11 bases between. The CDR3 is 14 residues long. CDR1 is SGHRS, CDR2 YFSETQ, per germline. The DNA for the CDR3 is TGCGCCAGCAGCCCCGGACAGATTGGAAACACCATATATTTT. It encodes CASSPGQIGNTIYF.

This clonotype has a count of ten or more. The gene calls are TRBV7-6 and TRBJ2-3, with D perhaps TRBD1 or TRBD2 (5 bases each). The CDR3 runs 16 residues. Germline CDR1 and CDR2: SGHVS and FNYEAQ. The V gene lost 4 bases and the J gene lost 1 base, with 15 bases spanning the gap. CDR3 DNA sequence: TGTGCCAGCAGCTCCCCCCCGGGGACCCGCACAGATACGCAGTATTTT. Protein sequence: CASSSPPGTRTDTQYF.